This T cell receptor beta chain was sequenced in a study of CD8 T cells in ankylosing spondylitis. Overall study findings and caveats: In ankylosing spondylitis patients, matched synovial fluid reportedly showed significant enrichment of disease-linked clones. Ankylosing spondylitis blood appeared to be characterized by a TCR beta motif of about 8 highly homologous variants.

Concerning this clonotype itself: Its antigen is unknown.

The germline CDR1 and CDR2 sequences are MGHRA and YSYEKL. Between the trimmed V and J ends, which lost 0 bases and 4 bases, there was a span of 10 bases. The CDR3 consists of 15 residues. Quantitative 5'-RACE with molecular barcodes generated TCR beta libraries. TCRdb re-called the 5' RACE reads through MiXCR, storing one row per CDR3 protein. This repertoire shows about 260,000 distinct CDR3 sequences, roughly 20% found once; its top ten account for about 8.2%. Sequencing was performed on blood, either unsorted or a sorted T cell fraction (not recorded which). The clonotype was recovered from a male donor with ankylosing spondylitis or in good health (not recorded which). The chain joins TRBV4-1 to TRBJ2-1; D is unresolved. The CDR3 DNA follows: TGCGCCAGCAGCCAAGACGGCCCGGGTTACAATGAGCAGTTCTTC. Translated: CASSQDGPGYNEQFF.